Following are 29 T cell receptor beta chains from one sample sequenced in a study of T cells in Graves' hyperthyroidism and ophthalmopathy. RNA transcripts were the template for amplifying TCR beta CDR3 regions. First-round RT-PCR targeting the TCR CDR3 was performed with the HTBI primer set. TCRdb passed the multiplex PCR reads through MiXCR, listing each CDR3 protein once. This table holds hundreds of thousands of distinct CDR3 sequences, 13% found once. Sequences were obtained from blood. These receptors all stem from a woman between 18 and 29 years old with Graves' hyperthyroidism.

The CDR3 spells CASSPEQGRVGSPLHF. CDR3 DNA: TGTGCCAGCTCACCAGAACAGGGGAGGGTAGGTTCACCCCTCCACTTT. This chain uses TRBV18 with TRBJ1-6; 7 nucleotides agree with TRBD1. The CDR3 covers 16 residues. V shed 2 bases and J 9 bases; nucleotides not matched to a gene: 10. From germline, CDR1 is KGHSH and CDR2 LQKENI.

This clonotype was observed at least ten times. The V gene is TRBV30, the J gene TRBJ1-6; D remains ambiguous. The CDR3 consists of 12 residues. Germline V lookup: CDR1 GTSNPN, CDR2 SVGIG (reference sequence). Deletions cut 1 base from V and 9 bases from J, with 7 bases between. This CDR3 reads CAWSGSSSPLHF. The CDR3 DNA reads as TGTGCCTGGAGTGGGTCCTCTTCACCCCTCCACTTT.

This clonotype was seen ten or more times. The chain recombines TRBV11-2 with TRBJ2-3; D unresolved. The germline V gene encodes CDR1 SGHAT and CDR2 FQNNGV. With 4 bases removed from V and 8 bases from J, the gap between germline ends came to 13 bases. The CDR3 contains 13 residues. CDR3 amino acids: CASSSVGSGTQYF. The CDR3 bases are TGTGCCAGCAGCTCGGTCGGCTCGGGTACGCAGTATTTT.

This clonotype came up many times. The CDR3 sequence: CASSLPTGEGEKLFF. The CDR3 DNA reads TGTGCCAGCAGTTTACCCACAGGGGAGGGGGAAAAACTGTTTTTT. This chain links TRBV28 with TRBJ1-4, with 7 bases fitting TRBD1. V was clipped by 2 bases and J by 8 bases; unmatched bases: 8. Germline V gene sequence: CDR1 MDHEN, CDR2 SYDVKM. The CDR3 has 15 residues.

This clonotype showed up just a few times. The chain joins TRBV4-1 to TRBJ1-1; 8 bases fit TRBD1. The germline V gene has CDR1 MGHRA and CDR2 YSYEKL. The V segment lost 3 bases and the J segment 4 bases; nucleotides outside the gene matches: 7. The CDR3 covers 15 residues. The DNA for the CDR3 is TGCGCCAGCAGCCAGCGATCGGACAGGGTCACTGAAGCTTTCTTT. This codes for CASSQRSDRVTEAFF.

This clonotype was picked up many times. The chain recombines TRBV5-1 with TRBJ1-1; D possibly corresponds to TRBD1 (5 bases). CDR3 length: 15 residues. From germline, CDR1 is SGHRS and CDR2 YFSETQ. Trimming took off 3 bases at V and 2 bases at J, with 14 bases between the two ends. The CDR3 sequence is CASSYIHGGNTEAFF. CDR3 in DNA: TGCGCCAGCAGCTACATCCACGGGGGAAACACTGAAGCTTTCTTT. The full variable domain, with the rest looked up from reference TRBV5-1 and TRBJ1-1, is KAGVTQTPRYLIKTRGQQVTLSCSPISGHRSVSWYQQTPGQGLQFLFEYFSETQRNKGNFPGRFSGRQFSNSRSEMNVSTLELGDSALYLCASSYIHGGNTEAFFGQGTRLTVV.

There are many counts of this clonotype. The chain links TRBV12-3 or TRBV12-4 to TRBJ2-5; the match to TRBD2 covers 8 bases. This CDR3 is 15 amino acids long. J was trimmed by 5 bases and V by 3 bases; bases with no gene match: 8. The CDR3 DNA reads TGTGCCAGCAGTTTGTCGGGAGGGCCGGGGGAGACCCAGTACTTC. This sequence encodes CASSLSGGPGETQYF.

Details on this clonotype: This may be a read error: a much more frequent sequence differs by one nucleotide. The chain carries TRBV6-2 or TRBV6-3 and TRBJ2-7; D possibly corresponds to TRBD2 (5 bases). CDR3 length: 17 residues. Germline assignment: CDR1 MNHEY and CDR2 SVGEGT. Trimming stripped 2 bases from V and 8 bases from J, with 25 bases between. The CDR3 nucleotides are TGTGCCAGCAGTTACCGCAGAAGACTAACGGACTTACTGCAGCAGTACTTC. This sequence encodes CASSYRRRLTDLLQQYF.

As concerns this clonotype: A much larger clone differs by one base, so this may be a read error. The chain recombines TRBV19 with TRBJ1-5; no firm D call. The CDR3 contains 14 residues. The V gene lost 10 bases and the J gene lost 1 base, with 14 bases spanning the gap. Germline V gene data show CDR1 as LNHDA and CDR2 as SQIVND (reference sequence). The CDR3 region has the DNA TGTGCCACCTTGGTGGGTGGGAGCAATCAGCCCCAGCATTTT. Translated: CATLVGGSNQPQHF.

About this clonotype itself: Mismatch with germline at one junction end may stem from a read error. The chain carries TRBV5-1 and TRBJ1-1, with D tentatively TRBD1 (5 bases). Germline V gene data show CDR1 as SGHRS and CDR2 as YFSETQ. The CDR3 totals 13 residues. The CDR3: CASSSRVNTEAFF. The CDR3 nucleotides read TGCGCCAGCAGTTCCAGGGTGAACACTGAAGCCTTCTTT.

This clonotype has just a few counts. The chain recombines TRBV9 with TRBJ2-5; 7 bases line up with TRBD2. CDR3 length: 14 residues. Germline V gives CDR1 SGDLS, CDR2 YYNGEE. V lost 4 bases and J lost 4; bases outside the gene matches: 7. This CDR3 is CASSLPGGRETQYF. In DNA, the CDR3 is TGTGCCAGCAGCTTGCCGGGGGGTAGAGAGACCCAGTACTTC.

The chain recombines TRBV20-1 with TRBJ1-1; D not certain. Germline CDR1 reads DFQATT; CDR2 reads SNEGSKA (reference sequence). Between the trimmed V and J ends, which lost 0 bases and 7 bases, there was a span of 12 bases. The CDR3 spans 13 residues. The CDR3 spells CSARDRRGLEAFF. The DNA for the CDR3 is TGCAGTGCTAGAGATCGGAGAGGACTTGAAGCTTTCTTT.

This clonotype was found many times. The chain recombines TRBV30 with TRBJ1-2; D is unclear. This CDR3 is 11 amino acids long. Germline V CDR1 and CDR2: GTSNPN, SVGIG (reference sequence). Deletions cut 5 bases from V and 2 bases from J, with 6 bases between. DNA for the CDR3: TGTGCCTGGGAGAGGAACTATGGCTACACCTTC. Protein: CAWERNYGYTF.

Many counts were recorded for this clonotype. The gene calls are TRBV6-1 and TRBJ1-1, with a weak D call TRBD1 (5 bases). Trimming took 6 bases from V and 4 from J, leaving 15 bases between them. The germline V gene has CDR1 MNHNS and CDR2 SASEGT. This CDR3 has 14 amino acids. Written as DNA, the CDR3 is TGTGCCAGCAGCTTGGGGACCCACGGCACTGAAGCTTTCTTT. The encoded protein is CASSLGTHGTEAFF.

This clonotype was counted a few times. J is TRBJ2-1 and V is TRBV28; 9 nucleotides line up with TRBD1. Germline V lookup: CDR1 MDHEN, CDR2 SYDVKM. V trimming: 8 bases; J trimming: 6 bases; junction bases outside the gene matches: 8. CDR3 size: 14 residues. CDR3 region: CASETGTGINEQFF. The CDR3 nucleotides are TGTGCCAGCGAGACCGGGACAGGGATCAATGAGCAGTTCTTC.

This clonotype has at least ten counts. The V call is TRBV7-4, the J call TRBJ1-2; D is unresolved. The V and J ends lost 3 bases and 9 bases respectively, with 20 bases between them. CDR1 SGHVT and CDR2 SQSDAQ come from the germline V gene. The CDR3 has 15 amino acids. The CDR3 sequence is CASSFGPWPKRSYTF. CDR3 coding DNA: TGTGCCAGCAGCTTCGGGCCATGGCCAAAGAGGAGCTACACCTTC.

The genes are TRBV9 and TRBJ2-1; TRBD2 is a possible D gene (6 bases). V gave up 5 bases and J gave up 0 bases, with 12 bases separating them. This CDR3 has 15 amino acids. Germline CDR1 SGDLS, CDR2 YYNGEE. The CDR3 DNA reads as TGTGCCAGCAGGAAGGCGGGGAGCTCCTACAATGAGCAGTTCTTC. Amino acid sequence: CASRKAGSSYNEQFF.

Concerning this clonotype: One end of the junction is discordant with germline, which a read error may explain. The V gene is TRBV28, the J gene TRBJ2-5; no clear D. The CDR3 is 11 amino acids. Germline loops: CDR1 MDHEN, CDR2 SYDVKM. The CDR3 nucleotides are TGTACCAGCAGTTTAATGGAGACCCAGTACTTC. This translates into CTSSLMETQYF.

This clonotype was seen repeatedly, ten times or more. The genes are TRBV7-2 and TRBJ1-2; the match to TRBD1 covers 8 bases. V shed 1 base, J shed 8 bases, and the junction held 9 bases outside the gene matches. Germline assignment: CDR1 SGHTA and CDR2 FQGNSA. The CDR3 has 15 amino acids. The CDR3 DNA follows: TGTGCCAGCAGCTTAGACCCCGACAGGGGCGTAGGCTACACCTTC. Its translation: CASSLDPDRGVGYTF.

This clonotype was seen many times. This rearrangement joins TRBV7-9 to TRBJ1-4; the D is unclear. The V end was cut by 11 bases, the J end by 1 base, with 11 bases between. Germline V lookup: CDR1 SEHNR, CDR2 FQNEAQ (reference sequence). This CDR3 is built from 13 residues. The CDR3 bases are TGTGCCCTCGCGAACGAAACTAATGAAAAACTGTTTTTT. Translating gives CALANETNEKLFF.

The CDR3 loop reads CATMKPGQGGYGYTF. The CDR3 region has the DNA TGTGCCACTATGAAACCGGGACAGGGAGGATATGGCTACACCTTC. The V and J genes are TRBV19 and TRBJ1-2; TRBD1 aligns across 9 bases. Germline CDR1 and CDR2: LNHDA and SQIVND (reference sequence). With V trimmed by 10 bases and J by 5 bases, 14 bases remained unmatched. The CDR3 runs to 15 residues.

This clonotype was counted at least ten times. V usage is TRBV7-2 and J usage is TRBJ2-1; D is perhaps TRBD2 (5 bases). Germline assignment: CDR1 SGHTA and CDR2 FQGNSA. Between the trimmed V and J ends, which lost 2 bases and 4 bases, there was a span of 9 bases. The length of the CDR3 is 14 residues. The CDR3 reads CASSLSREYNEQFF. DNA for the CDR3: TGTGCCAGCAGCTTATCTAGGGAGTACAATGAGCAGTTCTTC.

This clonotype was found a few times. V usage is TRBV5-6 and J usage is TRBJ1-2, with 10 bases lining up with TRBD1. The V gene's germline CDR1 is SGHDT and CDR2 YYEEEE. V gave up 2 bases and J gave up 8 bases; unmatched junction bases: 12. The CDR3 runs to 16 residues. This CDR3 reads CASSFTGTGDWRGYTF. The CDR3 DNA reads as TGTGCCAGCAGCTTCACCGGGACAGGGGATTGGAGAGGCTACACCTTC.

This chain connects TRBV28 to TRBJ1-2; D possibly corresponds to TRBD1 (5 bases). The CDR3 is 13 amino acids. Germline CDR1 reads MDHEN; CDR2 reads SYDVKM. V lost 7 bases and J lost 8, with 17 bases in between. CDR3 protein: CASIFPGRGGYTF. CDR3 DNA: TGTGCCAGCATCTTCCCGGGGAGGGGAGGCTACACCTTC.

This clonotype appeared many times. The genes are TRBV11-1 and TRBJ2-3; D might be TRBD2 (6 bases). Germline lookup yields CDR1 SGHAT and CDR2 FQDESV (reference sequence). V was cut by 5 bases and J by 6 bases, with 18 bases left in between. The CDR3 loop spans 15 amino acids. CDR3 residues: CASSPLAGRGDTQYF. CDR3 coding DNA: TGTGCCAGCAGCCCTCTCGCGGGGCGCGGGGATACGCAGTATTTT.

V gene TRBV24-1 combines with J gene TRBJ2-2, with D perhaps matching TRBD1 (5 bases). CDR3 length equals 15 residues. The V gene's germline CDR1 is KGHDR and CDR2 SFDVKD. Trimming removed 9 bases at V and 1 base at J, with 14 bases between. CDR3 coding DNA: TGTGCCACCGCCGATGACAGAGGGAACACCGGGGAGCTGTTTTTT. Translating it yields CATADDRGNTGELFF.

This clonotype was seen ten or more times. The chain carries TRBV7-6 and TRBJ2-2, with 8 positions matching TRBD2. The CDR3 covers 15 residues. The ends lost 0 bases at V and 7 bases at J; junction bases unmatched: 4. The germline gives CDR1 SGHVS, CDR2 FNYEAQ. CDR3 loop: CASSLASGISGELFF. Here the CDR3 DNA reads TGTGCCAGCAGCTTAGCTAGCGGGATAAGCGGGGAGCTGTTTTTT.

The V call is TRBV4-1, the J call TRBJ1-5; TRBD1 agrees at 7 bases. This CDR3 comprises 16 residues. With V trimmed by 4 bases and J by 6 bases, 12 bases remained unmatched. Per the germline V gene, CDR1 is MGHRA and CDR2 is YSYEKL. Here the CDR3 reads CASSLANVRGTQPQHF. The CDR3 bases are TGCGCCAGCAGCCTAGCAAATGTCAGGGGGACTCAGCCCCAGCATTTT.

In this sample, this clonotype turned up many times. The chain links TRBV6-1 to TRBJ1-1; D unclear. The germline CDR1 and CDR2 sequences are MNHNS and SASEGT. This CDR3 region has 14 residues. The V end lost 4 bases, the J end lost 8 bases, and 17 bases lay between the germline ends. CDR3 DNA: TGTGCCAGCAGTGGTGGACGAAGAGTTTACGAAGCTTTCTTT. Translation gives CASSGGRRVYEAFF.